The sequence of this T cell receptor beta chain was determined in a study of T cell responses to AZD1222 COVID-19 vaccine (dated by TCRdb to the early 2020s). With regard to the full study: TCR sequencing was performed for 230 to 250 trial participants, of whom 207 were given two doses of AZD1222 and some 25 were given two doses of MenACWY control vaccine. Trial participants were enrolled into age subgroups of 18-55, 56-69 and 70-plus years, which contained approximately 150, 28 and 58 TCR-sequenced participants, respectively.

Overall results and qualifications from the work: Because no samples from the day 14 peak response were available, repertoires could be characterized only after the peak T cell response. CD4 TCRs associated with the vaccine covered the entire spike protein, and the dominant responses were in regions 160-218 and 743-854. Most participants were white British and females outnumbered males, and the authors suggested that clonal diversity may have been underestimated. Epitopes outside the regions mutated in the B.1.351 and B.1.1.7 variants were reportedly recognized by nearly half of the unique spike-specific TCRs. Conclusions about previously exposed vaccinees were limited because only six or seven AZD1222 recipients were SARS-CoV-2 seropositive at baseline. After two AZD1222 doses, both the breadth and the depth of spike-specific TCRs were significantly higher than at day 0 and than in MenACWY recipients. In the small 56-69-year group, the increase in depth fell short of significance, most likely because of low power.

The CDR3 regions of human TCRbeta chains were subjected to immunosequencing. The study's own analysis went as follows. TCRs in the repertoires were compared against a reference library of SARS-CoV-2-specific TCRs that had been generated with the MIRA antigen-specificity platform. Breadth was defined as the fraction of unique TCRs that were SARS-CoV-2-associated, and depth was defined as the fraction of total T cells that were SARS-CoV-2-associated. Using the MIRA data, each spike-specific TCR was assigned both to the spike region to which the TCR was reactive and to a CD4 or CD8 class. Log10-transformed breadth and depth values were compared by one-way ANOVA with Sidak's multiple comparisons tests. As stored in TCRdb, this immuneACCESS dataset retains in-frame rearrangements with V and J assigned. A fraction of the clones does not appear; measured against another copy, unresolved V genes explain less than half of the discrepancy, and the remainder lacks a known reason. For V, J and clone size, that table is used; D and trimming come from the DNA. This sample gives roughly 90,000 clones in total; around nine tenths of them show up just once. The ten most abundant clones make up 4.5% to 5.5% of the sample.

Sequences SGHNT (CDR1) and YENEEA (CDR2) are obtained from the germline V gene. V is reduced by 5 bases and J by 1 base, leaving a spacing of 14 bases between them. Spanning cysteine to phenylalanine, the CDR3 consists of 15 amino acids. Left in the record is the CDR3 DNA by itself, 45 bases read in frame from the first base. The time point tag for this specimen amounts to: baseline before first vaccination. The intended sense of this specimen's treatment or condition label: meningococcal conjugate vaccine given as trial control. The vaccinee samples were drawn from two UK trials, COV001 and COV002, one of which was a single-blind randomized controlled phase 2/3 trial testing AZD1222 (ChAdOx1 nCoV-19) in healthy adults. For TCRbeta chain sequencing, PBMC samples from trial participants were taken at day 0 and at day 28 after the second dose. A remark on this clone: Its target antigen remains unknown. No clone much larger than this one lies a single base away; base qualities are absent.

Sequencing used peripheral blood, obtained on day 0 of MenACWY control vaccination. The chain links TRBV11-3 with TRBJ2-5; tentative D gene TRBD2, with 6 bases matching. The clonotype originates from an adult in good health. DNA sequence: TGTGCCAGCAGCCGGGACTCCGGGTTCCAAGAGACCCAGTACTTC. This sequence encodes CASSRDSGFQETQYF. Here the CDR3 is joined to the reference TRBV11-3 and TRBJ2-5 genes, and the full variable domain is: EAGVVQSPRYKIIEKKQPVAFWCNPISGHNTLYWYLQNLGQGPELLIRYENEEAVDDSQLPKDRFSAERLKGVDSTLKIQPAELGDSAVYLCASSRDSGFQETQYFGPGTRLLVL.